This passage covers 8 T cell receptor beta chains from one sample sequenced in a study of T cell repertoires in cytomegalovirus infection. TCRdb recomputed calls from the reads with MiXCR, one row per CDR3 protein. The sample consists of 310,000 or so distinct CDR3 sequences, roughly 16% of them appearing once. The material sequenced was PBMCs. Receptors originate from a human donor in good health (CMV status not recorded). Some clones in this sample may be carry-over from other donors' samples.

This clonotype has a single count. A much larger clone sits a single nucleotide away, making a read error possible. The chain has TRBV10-3 and TRBJ1-2; possible D gene TRBD1, 5 bases. This CDR3 is 15 amino acids long. Per germline, CDR1 ENHRY and CDR2 SYGVKD. CDR3 in amino acids: CAISESGGAGYGFTF. For the CDR3, the DNA is TGTGCCATCAGTGAGTCGGGGGGTGCGGGCTATGGCTTCACCTTC.

This clonotype was observed a handful of times. This rearrangement joins TRBV12-3 or TRBV12-4 to TRBJ1-2; D ambiguous. The V end was cut by 5 bases, the J end by 4 bases, with 8 bases between. There are 12 residues in the CDR3. As DNA, the CDR3 is TGTGCCAGCAGTGTAACTGGCTATGGCTACACCTTC. It encodes CASSVTGYGYTF.

This clonotype was counted a single time. This chain joins TRBV5-8 and TRBJ2-5; D remains ambiguous. Between the trimmed V and J ends, which lost 0 bases and 5 bases, there was a span of 8 bases. The CDR3 runs to 13 residues. In germline, CDR1 is SGHTS, CDR2 YDEGEE. CDR3 bases: TGTGCCAGCAGCTTGGAGTTGGGGGAGACCCAGTACTTC. As protein: CASSLELGETQYF.

This sequence joins TRBV6-2 or TRBV6-3 and TRBJ1-5; D uncertain. Germline V lookup: CDR1 MNHEY, CDR2 SVGEGT. Deletions cut 6 bases from V and 7 bases from J, with 13 bases between. The CDR3 has 13 residues. The DNA for the CDR3 is TGTGCCAGCAGCCACAATCAAAAACAGCCCCAGCATTTT. It encodes CASSHNQKQPQHF.

This clonotype was found a few times. The V and J genes are TRBV19 and TRBJ1-1; no clear D. This CDR3 region has 14 residues. Trimming took off 3 bases at V and 2 bases at J, with 10 bases between the two ends. The germline CDR1 and CDR2 sequences are LNHDA and SQIVND (reference sequence). The CDR3 reads CASSIGRINTEAFF. The CDR3 DNA follows: TGTGCCAGTAGTATCGGGAGGATAAACACTGAAGCTTTCTTT.

This clonotype has more than one count but fewer than ten. The chain is built from TRBV9 and TRBJ1-1; D ambiguous. Trimming took off 4 bases at V and 3 bases at J, with 16 bases between the two ends. CDR3 length equals 15 residues. Germline CDR1 is SGDLS and CDR2 is YYNGEE. Here the CDR3 DNA reads TGTGCCAGCAGCCGAAGGACCGGAGAGGACACTGAAGCTTTCTTT. Amino acid sequence: CASSRRTGEDTEAFF.

This clonotype has only a few counts. The chain is built from TRBV7-2 and TRBJ2-7; TRBD1 or TRBD2 may be the D gene (6 bases each). V was shortened by 6 bases and J by 2 bases, with 17 bases between the two germline ends. The germline gives CDR1 SGHTA, CDR2 FQGNSA. The CDR3 totals 15 residues. The CDR3 spells CASRIEGGVTYEQYF. As DNA, the CDR3 is TGTGCCAGCAGGATCGAGGGGGGAGTTACCTACGAGCAGTACTTC.

This clonotype occurred a few times. J is TRBJ2-1 and V is TRBV28; TRBD2 agrees at 7 bases. J was trimmed by 8 bases and V by 1 base; bases with no gene match: 17. CDR1 MDHEN and CDR2 SYDVKM come from the germline V gene. The CDR3 loop spans 18 amino acids. The chain's CDR3 is CASSLFPVAAGPRDEQFF. DNA of the CDR3: TGTGCCAGCAGTTTATTTCCAGTAGCAGCGGGACCTAGGGATGAGCAGTTCTTC.